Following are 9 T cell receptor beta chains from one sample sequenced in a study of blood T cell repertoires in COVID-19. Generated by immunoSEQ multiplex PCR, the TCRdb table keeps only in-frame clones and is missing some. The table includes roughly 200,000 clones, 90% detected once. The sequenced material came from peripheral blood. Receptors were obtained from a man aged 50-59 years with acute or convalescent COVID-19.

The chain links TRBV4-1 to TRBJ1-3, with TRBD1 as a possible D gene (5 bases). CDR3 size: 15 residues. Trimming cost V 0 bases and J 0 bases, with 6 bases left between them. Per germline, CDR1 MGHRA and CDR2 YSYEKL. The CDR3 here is CASSQDRGSGNTIYF. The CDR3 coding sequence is TGCGCCAGCAGCCAAGATAGGGGCTCTGGAAACACCATATATTTT.

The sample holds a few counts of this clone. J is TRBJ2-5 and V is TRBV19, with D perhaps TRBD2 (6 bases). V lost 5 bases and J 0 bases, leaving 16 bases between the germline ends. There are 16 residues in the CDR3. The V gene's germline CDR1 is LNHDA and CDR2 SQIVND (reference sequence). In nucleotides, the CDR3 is TGTGCCAGTAGTCGCGGCGGGACGGGGGACCAAGAGACCCAGTACTTC. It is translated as CASSRGGTGDQETQYF.

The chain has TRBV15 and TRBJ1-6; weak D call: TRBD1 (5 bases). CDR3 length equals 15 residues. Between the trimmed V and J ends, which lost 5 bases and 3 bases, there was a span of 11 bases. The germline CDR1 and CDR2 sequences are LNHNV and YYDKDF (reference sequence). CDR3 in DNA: TGTGCCACCAGCCCCAGACAGAACTATAATTCACCCCTCCACTTT. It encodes CATSPRQNYNSPLHF.

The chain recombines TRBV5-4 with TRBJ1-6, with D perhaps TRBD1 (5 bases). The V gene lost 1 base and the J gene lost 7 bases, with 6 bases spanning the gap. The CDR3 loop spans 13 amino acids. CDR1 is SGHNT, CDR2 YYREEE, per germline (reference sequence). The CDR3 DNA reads TGTGCCAGCAGCTTGACAGGAAATTCACCCCTCCACTTT. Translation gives CASSLTGNSPLHF.

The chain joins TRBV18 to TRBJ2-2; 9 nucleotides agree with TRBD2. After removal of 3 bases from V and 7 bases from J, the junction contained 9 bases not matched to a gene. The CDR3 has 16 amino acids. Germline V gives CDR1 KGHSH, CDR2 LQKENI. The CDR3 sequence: CASSPLASGNGGELFF. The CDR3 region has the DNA TGTGCCAGCTCACCGCTTGCTAGCGGGAACGGCGGGGAGCTGTTTTTT.

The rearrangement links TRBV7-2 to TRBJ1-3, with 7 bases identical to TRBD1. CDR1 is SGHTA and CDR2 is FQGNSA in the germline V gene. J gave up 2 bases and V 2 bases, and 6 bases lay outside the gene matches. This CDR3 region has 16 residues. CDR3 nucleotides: TGTGCCAGCAGCTTAACTAGGGGGCCGGCTGGAAACACCATATATTTT. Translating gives CASSLTRGPAGNTIYF.

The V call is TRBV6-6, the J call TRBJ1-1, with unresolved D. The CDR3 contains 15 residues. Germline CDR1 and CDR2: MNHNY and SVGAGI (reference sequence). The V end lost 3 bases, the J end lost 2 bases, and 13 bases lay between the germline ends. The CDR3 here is CASSYTIKGNTEAFF. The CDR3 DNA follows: TGTGCCAGCAGTTATACTATAAAAGGTAACACTGAAGCTTTCTTT.

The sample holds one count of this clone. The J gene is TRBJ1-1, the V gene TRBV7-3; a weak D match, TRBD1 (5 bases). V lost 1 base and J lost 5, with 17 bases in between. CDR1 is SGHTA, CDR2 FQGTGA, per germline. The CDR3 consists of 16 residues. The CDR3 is CASSLKGPGVGTEAFF. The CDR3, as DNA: TGTGCCAGCAGCTTAAAAGGTCCGGGGGTGGGTACTGAAGCTTTCTTT.

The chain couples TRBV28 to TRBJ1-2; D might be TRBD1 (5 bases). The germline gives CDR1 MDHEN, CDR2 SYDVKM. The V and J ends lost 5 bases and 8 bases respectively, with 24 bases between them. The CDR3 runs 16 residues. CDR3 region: CASSTPVRQGNLGYTF. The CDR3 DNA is TGTGCCAGCAGTACACCCGTCCGCCAGGGAAATCTCGGCTACACCTTC.